This T cell receptor (beta chain) derives from a study of technical replicates of blood from a few donors. This CDR3 contains 14 residues. V dropped 2 bases and J dropped 5 bases, with 9 bases sitting between them. CDR1 and CDR2 from the germline V gene are WNHNN and SYGVQD (reference sequence). Profiled with immunoSEQ multiplex PCR; TCRdb holds only in-frame clones, not every one. Altogether about 68,000 clones are present, 95% to 97% being singletons, with the ten largest covering roughly 0.25%. The sequenced sample was T cells isolated from PBMCs. The chain carries TRBV10-1 and TRBJ2-2, with D possibly TRBD1 on 5 matching bases. The receptor was derived from a human donor in good health. The CDR3 sequence is CASSEDSTTGELFF. The CDR3 region has the DNA TGCGCCAGCAGTGAGGACAGCACTACCGGGGAGCTGTTTTTT.